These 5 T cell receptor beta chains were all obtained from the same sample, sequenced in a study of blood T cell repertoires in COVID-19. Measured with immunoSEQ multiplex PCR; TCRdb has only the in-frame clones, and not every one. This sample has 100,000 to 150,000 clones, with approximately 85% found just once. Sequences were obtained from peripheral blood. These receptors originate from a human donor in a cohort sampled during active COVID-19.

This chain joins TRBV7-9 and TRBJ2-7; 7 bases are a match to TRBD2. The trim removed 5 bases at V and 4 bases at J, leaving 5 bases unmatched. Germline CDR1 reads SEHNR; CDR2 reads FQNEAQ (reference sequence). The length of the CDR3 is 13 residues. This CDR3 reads CASSPLGGYEQYF. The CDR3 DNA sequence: TGTGCCAGCAGCCCCCTGGGGGGGTACGAGCAGTACTTC. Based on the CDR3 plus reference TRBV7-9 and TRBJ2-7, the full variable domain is DTGVSQNPRHKITKRGQNVTFRCDPISEHNRLYWYRQTLGQGPEFLTYFQNEAQLEKSRLLSDRFSAERPKGSFSTLEIQRTEQGDSAMYLCASSPLGGYEQYFGPGTRLTVT.

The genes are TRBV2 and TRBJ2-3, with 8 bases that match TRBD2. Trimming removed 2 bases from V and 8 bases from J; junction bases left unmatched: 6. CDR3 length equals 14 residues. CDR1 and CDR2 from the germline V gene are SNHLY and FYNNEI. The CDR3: CASSEISGGGTQYF. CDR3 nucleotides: TGTGCCAGCAGTGAAATCAGCGGGGGAGGTACGCAGTATTTT. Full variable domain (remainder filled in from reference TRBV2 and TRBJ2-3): EPEVTQTPSHQVTQMGQEVILRCVPISNHLYFYWYRQILGQKVEFLVSFYNNEISEKSEIFDDQFSVERPDGSNFTLKIRSTKLEDSAMYFCASSEISGGGTQYFGPGTRLTVL.

In DNA, the CDR3 is TGCGCCAGCAGCTTCGGACAGGGAGAAATCTACAATGAGCAGTTCTTC. Its translation: CASSFGQGEIYNEQFF. The chain carries TRBV5-1 and TRBJ2-1, with TRBD1 matching 8 bases. The CDR3 spans 16 residues. The germline V gene encodes CDR1 SGHRS and CDR2 YFSETQ. The V gene end was trimmed by 2 bases and the J gene end by 3 bases; junction bases not matched to a gene: 7.

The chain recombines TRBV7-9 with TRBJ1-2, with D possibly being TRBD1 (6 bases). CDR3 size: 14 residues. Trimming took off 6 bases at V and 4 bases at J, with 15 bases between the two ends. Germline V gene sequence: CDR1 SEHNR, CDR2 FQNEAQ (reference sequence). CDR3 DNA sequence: TGTGCCAGCAGTGCGGGGGGGCAAGGCTATGGCTACACCTTC. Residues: CASSAGGQGYGYTF.

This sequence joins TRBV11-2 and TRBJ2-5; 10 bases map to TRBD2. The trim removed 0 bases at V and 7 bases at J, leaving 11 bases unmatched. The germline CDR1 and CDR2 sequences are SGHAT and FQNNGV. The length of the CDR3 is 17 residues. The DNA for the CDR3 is TGTGCCAGCAGCTTAGATGGGCGACTAGCGGGTGGGACGACCCAGTACTTC. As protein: CASSLDGRLAGGTTQYF.